This T cell receptor (beta chain) was retrieved from a study of shared clonotypes between healthy human individuals (dated by TCRdb to 2018 to 2021). With respect to the entire study: Two women and three men aged 18 to 49 years were included in the cohort. For each donor, CD4 naive and CD4 memory were each given three plates, CD8 naive was given two plates, and CD8 memory was given one plate. The study deeply sequenced blood TCR repertoires of about 5 healthy adults to estimate repertoire size and the extent of clonotype sharing between individuals. Different laboratories and diverse techniques were used to prepare libraries and sequence TCR repertoires, to increase sequencing depth and limit assay-specific biases. Between about 0.9 and 8.9 billion PBMCs per donor were obtained by leukapheresis. Points the paper makes about the study in general: Sampling was restricted to blood, and TCR repertoires in tissues likely differ from the TCR repertoires found in blood. Compared with non-shared clonotypes, the clonotypes found in all four sorted-subset donors had higher generation probabilities. Even with the large sequencing depth, rarefaction of the sorted-subset datasets indicated that sequencing was incomplete. Approximately 5% of naive CD4, 3.5% of naive CD8, 2.3% of memory CD4, and around 0.4% of memory CD8 clonotypes were shared across several donors. Naive subsets generally had larger estimated clonotype richness than memory subsets did. Because the study included a small number of donors, the genetic and exposure-history diversity represented was limited. Pairwise subsampling led to the expectation that sequencing depth would affect the degree of clonotype sharing among donors.

The junction carries 9 bases between V and J, which are trimmed by 5 bases and 1 base respectively. CDR1 and CDR2 are drawn from the germline V gene: SGHVS, FQNEAQ. The CDR3 holds 15 amino acids from the cysteine to the phenylalanine. The retained sequence is limited to the CDR3, 45 bases, with the frame set at the first base. CD8 naive samples consisted of CD45RO-negative cells that were positively selected for CCR7, yielding a CD45RA+CCR7+ population without TemRA cells. The donors were healthy, HIV-negative adults who had no recently reported acute infections or vaccinations. All donors were Caucasian adults living in Nashville, Tennessee, USA. After blood collection by leukapheresis, PBMCs were isolated using Ficoll-Histopaque density gradient centrifugation and then cryopreserved in the vapor phase of liquid nitrogen. Analytical flow cytometry was used to check the purity and quantity of each magnetically sorted T cell population. Genomic DNA was isolated from each sorted fraction and quantified by UV absorbance on a Nanodrop 2000c.

As regards this clone: It has no known antigen specificity. No much larger clone is present one base from it, and per-base qualities are unavailable.

TCR CDR3 regions were amplified from genomic DNA by multiplex PCR using the deep immunoSEQ assay. Genomic DNA extracted from each cell subset was distributed evenly over all wells of several immunoSEQ 96-well plates, and each plate served as one replicate. For sorted subsets, each replicate PCR was loaded with around 220 ng genomic DNA, equivalent to approximately 33,000 T cell genomes. The purified libraries were quantified using a Qubit 3.0 fluorometer, sized with a Bioanalyzer 2100, and then quantified again using the KAPA Library Quantification kit. Every immunoSEQ 96-well plate was sequenced on a separate single-read 150-cycle Illumina NextSeq 550 flow cell. In the source study's methods: The immunoSEQ output contained only junctional sequences without quality scores, so filtering could not match that applied to full-length reads. To assign V/J genes and CDR3, sequences were annotated against IMGT germline references using PyIR, a Python wrapper for IgBLAST v1.9. Reads were removed for weak V/J assignments (E-value above 1e-6), missing CDR3, stop codons, out-of-frame junctions, or ambiguous translated residues. V3J clonotypes were defined as sequences sharing an identical inferred V gene, J gene, and CDR3 amino acid sequence. Percentage overlap between repertoires was computed as shared unique clonotypes divided by the size of the smaller repertoire. Three approaches were used to assess repertoire richness: RTK rarefaction, the Chao1 estimator, and Recon v2.1 estimates of unobserved clonotypes. Generation probabilities for all TCRbeta clonotypes obtained by the gDNA method from several donors were computed using OLGA. In its TCRdb copy, this immuneACCESS table keeps in-frame sequences only and misses some clones. Where compared with another copy, unresolved V genes explain less than half of these, and the others have no known cause. V, J and clone size are taken as reported in that table, and D and trimming were inferred from the DNA itself. The sample contains approximately 2,200,000 clones, about 92% of them found a single time. More than 1.5% of the sample rests with the top ten.

The V gene is TRBV7-8 and the J gene is TRBJ2-6, with the identity of the D gene unclear. The TCR comes from a man aged 18 to 35 in good health. Some clones in this sample may be carry-over from other donors' samples. Sequencing was done on a sample of naive CD8+ T cells from PBMCs. What this sample's cell subset or site label stands for: CD45RA+CCR7+. The DNA is as follows: TGTGCCAGCAGCCCGGGCCGTTCTGGGGCCAACGTCCTGACTTTC. This sequence encodes CASSPGRSGANVLTF.